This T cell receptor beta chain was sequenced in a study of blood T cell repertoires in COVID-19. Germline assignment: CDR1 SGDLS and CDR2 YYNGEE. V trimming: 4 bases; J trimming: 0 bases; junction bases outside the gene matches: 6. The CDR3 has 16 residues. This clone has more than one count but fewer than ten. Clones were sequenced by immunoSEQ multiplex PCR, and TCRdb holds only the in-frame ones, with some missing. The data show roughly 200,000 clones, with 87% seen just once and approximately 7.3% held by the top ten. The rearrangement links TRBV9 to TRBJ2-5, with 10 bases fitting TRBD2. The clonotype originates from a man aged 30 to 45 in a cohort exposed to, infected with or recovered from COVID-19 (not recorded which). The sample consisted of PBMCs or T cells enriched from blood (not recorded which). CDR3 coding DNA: TGTGCCAGCAGCATCGGACTAGCGGACTACCAAGAGACCCAGTACTTC. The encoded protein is CASSIGLADYQETQYF.